One sample yielded the 7 T cell receptor beta chains listed below, sequenced in a study of blood T cell repertoires in COVID-19. Assay: immunoSEQ multiplex PCR; the TCRdb copy retains only in-frame clones and omits some. This sample has about 150,000 clones, with more than 75% found just once. The specimen was peripheral blood. All receptors come from a woman between 45 and 60 years old with active or convalescent COVID-19.

This chain joins TRBV7-2 and TRBJ2-2, with TRBD1 identical over 11 bases. This CDR3 is 16 amino acids long. J lost 4 bases, V lost 5 bases, and 6 bases had no gene match. From germline, CDR1 is SGHTA and CDR2 FQGNSA. The CDR3: CASSVPGQGVTGELFF. CDR3 nucleotides: TGTGCCAGCAGCGTCCCGGGACAGGGGGTCACCGGGGAGCTGTTTTTT.

This clone was seen once. The gene calls are TRBV18 and TRBJ2-7, with D possibly being TRBD1 (5 bases). The germline V gene has CDR1 KGHSH and CDR2 LQKENI. V shed 4 bases and J shed 2 bases, with 9 bases lying between them. The CDR3 totals 13 residues. The DNA for the CDR3 is TGTGCCAGCTCACAAGGACAACCCTACGAGCAGTACTTC. This translates into CASSQGQPYEQYF.

The chain recombines TRBV6-4 with TRBJ2-1; 9 bases agree with TRBD2. This CDR3 has 15 amino acids. V shed 3 bases, J shed 4 bases, and the junction held 4 bases outside the gene matches. Looked up from germline, CDR1 is MRHNA and CDR2 is SNTAGT. The CDR3 region is CASSDAGGPYNEQFF. The CDR3 coding sequence is TGTGCCAGCAGTGATGCGGGGGGGCCGTACAATGAGCAGTTCTTC.

V gene TRBV27 combines with J gene TRBJ1-5, with a tentative D call TRBD1 (5 bases). Germline-derived CDR1 and CDR2 are MNHEY and SMNVEV (reference sequence). This CDR3 is built from 14 residues. The V end lost 4 bases, the J end lost 3 bases, and 10 bases lay between the germline ends. The CDR3 protein is CASSWGVNNQPQHF. The CDR3 bases are TGTGCCAGCAGTTGGGGGGTAAACAATCAGCCCCAGCATTTT.

This chain links TRBV7-2 with TRBJ2-1; 13 bases are a match to TRBD2. CDR3 length equals 19 residues. The trim removed 0 bases at V and 4 bases at J, leaving 9 bases unmatched. In germline, CDR1 is SGHTA, CDR2 FQGNSA. As DNA, the CDR3 is TGTGCCAGCAGCTTAGCCCAAGGGACTAGCGGGGCCCTTTACAATGAGCAGTTCTTC. This sequence encodes CASSLAQGTSGALYNEQFF.

The chain links TRBV4-1 to TRBJ2-7; D is unclear. Germline CDR1 reads MGHRA; CDR2 reads YSYEKL. CDR3 size: 16 residues. V was shortened by 0 bases and J by 1 base, with 13 bases between the two germline ends. Written as DNA, the CDR3 is TGCGCCAGCAGCCAAGAGGGCCCGTCTCTATCCTACGAGCAGTACTTC. It specifies CASSQEGPSLSYEQYF.

The rearrangement uses TRBV5-1 and TRBJ1-6; D call uncertain. Trimming took 0 bases from V and 6 from J, leaving 10 bases between them. The germline V gene has CDR1 SGHRS and CDR2 YFSETQ. CDR3 length: 15 amino acids. The CDR3: CASSLELQTNSPLHF. The CDR3 DNA sequence: TGCGCCAGCAGCTTGGAATTACAGACTAATTCACCCCTCCACTTT.